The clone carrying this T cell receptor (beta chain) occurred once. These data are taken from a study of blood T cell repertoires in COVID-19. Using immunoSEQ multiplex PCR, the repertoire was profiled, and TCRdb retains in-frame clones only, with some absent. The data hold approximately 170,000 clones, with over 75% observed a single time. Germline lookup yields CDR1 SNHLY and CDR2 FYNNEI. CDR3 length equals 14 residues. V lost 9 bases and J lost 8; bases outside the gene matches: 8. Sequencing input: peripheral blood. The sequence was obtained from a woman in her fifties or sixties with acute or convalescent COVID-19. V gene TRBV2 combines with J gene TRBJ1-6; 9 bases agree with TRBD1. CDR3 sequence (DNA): TGTGCCAGTAAAACACAGGGGGCTTATTCACCCCTCCACTTT. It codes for CASKTQGAYSPLHF.